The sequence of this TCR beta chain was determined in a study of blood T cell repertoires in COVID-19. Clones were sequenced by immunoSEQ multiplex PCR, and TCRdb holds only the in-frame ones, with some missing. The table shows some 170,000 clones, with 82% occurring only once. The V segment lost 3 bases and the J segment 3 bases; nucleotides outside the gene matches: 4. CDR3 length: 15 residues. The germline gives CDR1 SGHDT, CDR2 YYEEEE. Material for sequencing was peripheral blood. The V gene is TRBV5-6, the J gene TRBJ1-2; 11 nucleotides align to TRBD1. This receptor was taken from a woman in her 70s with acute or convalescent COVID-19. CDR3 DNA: TGTGCCAGCAGCTCGGGACAGGGGGGGTACTATGGCTACACCTTC. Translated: CASSSGQGGYYGYTF.